Sequencing of this T cell receptor (beta chain) was carried out in a study of cytomegalovirus exposure and HLA in healthy donors. Regarding the study as a whole: The study labeled around 160 TCR beta chains cytomegalovirus-associated.

This PCR relied on a set of 60 Vbeta primers and 13 Jbeta primers. Repertoires were generated with immunoSEQ multiplex PCR, while TCRdb's copy carries only in-frame clones and drops some. This table has 140,000 to 150,000 clones, about three quarters appearing once. Note on this clone: Its antigen is not identified.

Germline V gene sequence: CDR1 MNHNS, CDR2 SASEGT. J lost 7 bases, V lost 2 bases, and 7 bases had no gene match. CDR3 length: 14 amino acids. V and J are TRBV6-1 and TRBJ1-1; TRBD1 aligns across 7 bases. The sequenced material came from PBMCs. The clonotype comes from a male donor in good health and CMV-seronegative. For the CDR3, the DNA is TGTGCCAGCAGTGAAAGGTGGGACAGCCTTGAAGCTTTCTTT. Protein sequence: CASSERWDSLEAFF.